Given below is one T cell receptor (beta chain) in context. MiXCR was run by TCRdb on the PCR reads, yielding one entry per CDR3 protein. The top ten clones hold roughly 50% of a sample with over 2,000 distinct CDR3 sequences, 45% to 50% of them seen once. In germline, CDR1 is SGHTA, CDR2 FQGNSA. The CDR3 runs to 15 residues. These data belong to a study of immune characterization of retroperitoneal liposarcoma. J is TRBJ2-1 and V is TRBV7-2; D remains ambiguous. The end of the DNA aligns better with TRBJ2-7, so the J call may be wrong. The receptor comes from a female donor with retroperitoneal liposarcoma. Sequences were obtained from tumor tissue. CDR3 sequence reads: CASSFDRSSYNEQYF. CDR3 DNA sequence: TGTGCCAGCAGCTTCGACCGGAGCTCCTACAATGAGCAGTACTTC.